A selection of T cell receptor beta chains follows, all from one sample in a study of identical twins. TCRdb re-analysed the 5' RACE reads in MiXCR, keeping a single row per CDR3 protein. The repertoire includes 690,000 or so distinct CDR3 sequences, around 8.3% of them detected once, and around 0.98% sits in the top ten. The sample also formed part of further work on yellow fever vaccine responses in identical twins.

The sample consisted of PBMCs. These receptors were obtained from a woman younger than 35 in good health. CDR3s leave out the opening cysteine and the closing phenylalanine or tryptophan.

J gene | V gene | CDR3 protein
TRBJ1-2 | TRBV29-1 | SVVSGGAGYT
TRBJ2-7 | TRBV7-9 | ASSPDSHEQY
TRBJ1-5 | TRBV28 | ASSLARLSAQH
TRBJ2-1 | TRBV23-1 | ASSQSCRQGWSYNEQF
TRBJ2-1 | TRBV15 | ATSGGTSSYNEQF
TRBJ2-7 | TRBV3-1 | ASSQGSSTYEQY
TRBJ2-3 | TRBV28 | ASTRTFPYTDTQY
TRBJ2-7 | TRBV7-2 | ASSLGEPTEQY
TRBJ2-2 | TRBV7-9 | ASSIGTGGTGELF
TRBJ2-5 | TRBV7-9 | ASSSEKDSQETQY
TRBJ2-5 | TRBV15 | ATSRDAEKQETQY
TRBJ2-5 | TRBV4-2 | ASSQARTRKQETQY
TRBJ2-7 | TRBV27 | ASSFAPVGYEQY
TRBJ2-2 | TRBV20-1 | SARPSATGVAGELF
TRBJ2-2 | TRBV27 | ASANISPQNTGELF
TRBJ2-7 | TRBV7-9 | ASSLRQVHEQY
TRBJ2-7 | TRBV6-2/TRBV6-3 | ASSFITYEQY
TRBJ2-2 | TRBV29-1 | SVQGLAGLEVTGELF
TRBJ1-2 | TRBV9 | ASSVGGNGYT
TRBJ2-2 | TRBV5-1 | ASSLGPRNTGELF
TRBJ2-7 | TRBV9 | ASSVGRPPYEQY
TRBJ2-3 | TRBV11-2 | ASSLAGTSGATDTQY
TRBJ2-3 | TRBV15 | ATSTTTSGGADTQY
TRBJ2-7 | TRBV5-1 | ASSLAPGNEQY
TRBJ1-4 | TRBV2 | ASHPTALTNEKLF
TRBJ1-1 | TRBV7-9 | ASSLQGKAEAF
TRBJ2-6 | TRBV19 | ASSMGGRTGANVLT
TRBJ2-7 | TRBV5-1 | ASSLPRLEANEQY
TRBJ2-1 | TRBV7-9 | ASSPLSGRFYNEQF
TRBJ2-7 | TRBV27 | ASSLEGTIYEQY
TRBJ1-5 | TRBV6-4 | ASSAEGSDNQPQH
TRBJ2-1 | TRBV9 | ASSVRGDSYNEQF
TRBJ2-7 | TRBV29-1 | SVEKGQGYEQY
TRBJ2-5 | TRBV2 | ASSETAGWEKETQY
TRBJ1-1 | TRBV6-5 | ASSYSDTTSFNTEAF
TRBJ2-1 | TRBV5-1 | ASSLGLAVDYNEQF
TRBJ2-1 | TRBV20-1 | SARARTNEQF
TRBJ2-1 | TRBV9 | ASSVVGRGDHNEQF
TRBJ2-2 | TRBV9 | ASKNANTGELF
TRBJ2-2 | TRBV7-2 | ASSLARTAAWELF
TRBJ2-7 | TRBV29-1 | SVEDRGDAYEQY
TRBJ1-1 | TRBV9 | ASSVGPTPTEAF
TRBJ2-4 | TRBV2 | ASSDLGDLNIQY
TRBJ1-2 | TRBV12-3/TRBV12-4 | ASSLRTTGGGDGYT
TRBJ2-7 | TRBV6-2/TRBV6-3 | ASRERRVTYEQY
TRBJ2-7 | TRBV7-2 | ASSLDSHEQY
TRBJ2-2 | TRBV7-2 | ASSPPLEENTGELF
TRBJ1-6 | TRBV12-3/TRBV12-4 | ASSLRQGFWSPLH
TRBJ2-1 | TRBV4-1 | ASTPGGLSYNEQF
TRBJ2-7 | TRBV27 | ASSLLQGRVSYEQY
TRBJ2-7 | TRBV4-1 | ASSQEWTSEQY
TRBJ2-1 | TRBV20-1 | SARDVKTGADGNEQF
TRBJ2-2 | TRBV29-1 | SVGPGGLNTGELF
TRBJ2-2 | TRBV2 | ASSGTGWTGELF
TRBJ2-5 | TRBV11-2 | ASSFTGAMGTQY
TRBJ2-1 | TRBV4-2 | ASSPLAGENNEQF
TRBJ2-1 | TRBV20-1 | SARDGTGASSYNEQF
TRBJ2-1 | TRBV20-1 | SAYSGRDSYNEQF